The subject of this entry is one TCR beta chain. Its antigen is unidentified. This sample was taken from a study of cytomegalovirus exposure and HLA in healthy donors. Whole-study results and caveats: Several of the most significant clusters appeared, in a later analysis, to be linked to common viral pathogens. Previous analysis showed most TCR beta V segments were productive about 90% or about 30% of the time. V segments that were indistinguishable, TRBV6-2 and TRBV6-3 among them, were omitted from analysis.

The study ran its PCR with 60 Vbeta and 13 Jbeta primers. TCRdb's copy holds only in-frame clones and misses some; the assay was immunoSEQ multiplex PCR. The profile shows around 200,000 clones, 65% to 80% of them singletons. The CDR3 length is 15 residues. Germline V gene data show CDR1 as SQVTM and CDR2 as ANQGSEA. The ends lost 4 bases at V and 4 bases at J; junction bases unmatched: 7. The source is a woman in her twenties or thirties in good health and CMV-seropositive. The rearrangement links TRBV29-1 to TRBJ2-3, with 11 bases identical to TRBD2. The specimen was PBMCs. CDR3 bases: TGCAGCGTTGGTACGACTAGCGGGAAGGCAGATACGCAGTATTTT. This gives the protein CSVGTTSGKADTQYF.